The 17 T cell receptor beta chains presented below share a single source sample, sequenced in a study of cytomegalovirus exposure and HLA in healthy donors. The PCR employed 60 Vbeta primers together with 13 Jbeta primers. Some clones are missing from TCRdb's copy, which holds only in-frame ones; the method was immunoSEQ multiplex PCR. The profile shows over 200,000 clones, around 76% of them singletons. Sequencing was done on a sample of PBMCs. The receptors shown here come from a man aged 40-50 years in good health and CMV-seropositive.

The gene calls are TRBV30 and TRBJ2-1; 12 bases are a match to TRBD2. Germline CDR1 GTSNPN, CDR2 SVGIG (reference sequence). The CDR3 loop spans 15 amino acids. The V segment lost 5 bases and the J segment 6 bases; nucleotides outside the gene matches: 8. The CDR3, as DNA: TGTGCCTGGTCCCCGGGACTAGCGGGCCCCAATGAGCAGTTCTTC. Translated: CAWSPGLAGPNEQFF. The variable domain in full, completed from reference TRBV30 and TRBJ2-1, reads SQTIHQWPATLVQPVGSPLSLECTVEGTSNPNLYWYRQAAGRGLQLLFYSVGIGQISSEVPQNLSASRPQDRQFILSSKKLLLSDSGFYLCAWSPGLAGPNEQFFGPGTRLTVL.

The V and J genes are TRBV7-8 and TRBJ1-1; D is ambiguous. The germline gives CDR1 SGHVS, CDR2 FQNEAQ. The V end lost 0 bases, the J end lost 0 bases, and 23 bases lay between the germline ends. This CDR3 region has 20 residues. CDR3 protein: CASSLARQVKDRGLNTEAFF. The DNA of the CDR3 is TGTGCCAGCAGCTTAGCTCGGCAGGTCAAAGACCGTGGCCTGAACACTGAAGCTTTCTTT.

The genes are TRBV18 and TRBJ1-5; D unclear. In germline, CDR1 is KGHSH, CDR2 LQKENI. V was trimmed by 2 bases and J by 0 bases, leaving 8 bases between them. The CDR3 spans 15 residues. The CDR3 sequence: CASSPSQNSNQPQHF. Here the CDR3 DNA reads TGTGCCAGCTCACCATCACAGAATAGCAATCAGCCCCAGCATTTT.

The chain uses TRBV6-1 and TRBJ1-1; weak D call: TRBD1 (6 bases). CDR1 is MNHNS and CDR2 is SASEGT in the germline V gene. The ends were cut back, 0 bases at V and 4 bases at J, with 12 bases in the middle. CDR3 length equals 15 residues. In DNA form, the CDR3 reads TGTGCCAGCAGTGAAGCGGCGGGGGCAGGCACTGAAGCTTTCTTT. Translated: CASSEAAGAGTEAFF.

The J gene is TRBJ2-3, the V gene TRBV6-5, with 10 bases that match TRBD1. The CDR3 is made up of 16 amino acids. Germline lookup yields CDR1 MNHEY and CDR2 SVGAGI. Trimming took 3 bases from V and 5 from J; bases not matched to a gene: 8. The chain's CDR3 is CASSYHRQGARDTQYF. CDR3 nucleotide sequence: TGTGCCAGCAGTTATCATAGACAGGGGGCGAGAGATACGCAGTATTTT.

The rearrangement uses TRBV13 and TRBJ2-1; D not certain. Germline CDR1 PRHDT, CDR2 FYEKMQ (reference sequence). The CDR3 contains 14 residues. Trimming took off 0 bases at V and 1 base at J, with 4 bases between the two ends. The CDR3 DNA reads as TGTGCCAGCAGCTTAGGACGGTCCTACAATGAGCAGTTCTTC. It yields the protein CASSLGRSYNEQFF. The full variable domain, with the rest looked up from reference TRBV13 and TRBJ2-1, is AAGVIQSPRHLIKEKRETATLKCYPIPRHDTVYWYQQGPGQDPQFLISFYEKMQSDKGSIPDRFSAQQFSDYHSELNMSSLELGDSALYFCASSLGRSYNEQFFGPGTRLTVL.

The rearrangement joins TRBV2 to TRBJ1-2; 7 nucleotides match TRBD1. Per the germline V gene, CDR1 is SNHLY and CDR2 is FYNNEI. CDR3 size: 13 residues. J gave up 4 bases and V 3 bases, and 2 bases lay outside the gene matches. In nucleotides, the CDR3 is TGTGCCAGCAGTGAGACAGGGTCCTATGGCTACACCTTC. This codes for CASSETGSYGYTF. Full variable domain (rest looked up from reference TRBV2 and TRBJ1-2): EPEVTQTPSHQVTQMGQEVILRCVPISNHLYFYWYRQILGQKVEFLVSFYNNEISEKSEIFDDQFSVERPDGSNFTLKIRSTKLEDSAMYFCASSETGSYGYTFGSGTRLTVV.

In its sample, this clone was seen a few times. The J gene is TRBJ2-5, the V gene TRBV27; TRBD1 matches at 7 bases. After removal of 5 bases from V and 4 bases from J, the junction contained 10 bases not matched to a gene. CDR3 length equals 15 residues. Germline V gives CDR1 MNHEY, CDR2 SMNVEV (reference sequence). CDR3 in amino acids: CASSPGDRVGETQYF. CDR3 sequence (DNA): TGTGCCAGCAGTCCCGGTGACAGGGTCGGAGAGACCCAGTACTTC.

V usage is TRBV6-4 and J usage is TRBJ2-1, with TRBD2 matching over 10 bases. With 4 bases clipped from V and 3 bases from J, the junction kept 3 bases outside the gene matches. The CDR3 consists of 15 residues. Germline CDR1 MRHNA, CDR2 SNTAGT. The CDR3 region has the DNA TGTGCCAGCAGTGCGGGACTAGCGTACTACAATGAGCAGTTCTTC. Protein sequence: CASSAGLAYYNEQFF.

The chain has TRBV4-2 and TRBJ2-1, with TRBD1 matching 10 bases. Germline CDR1 reads LGHNA; CDR2 reads YNFKEQ. Trimming removed 1 base from V and 7 bases from J; junction bases left unmatched: 4. The CDR3 extends over 15 amino acids. For the CDR3, the DNA is TGTGCCAGCAGCCAAGCCGGGACAGGGGTTAATGAGCAGTTCTTC. This encodes CASSQAGTGVNEQFF.

The chain recombines TRBV14 with TRBJ2-5; the D is unclear. The V end was cut by 5 bases, the J end by 4 bases, with 11 bases between. Germline V gene data show CDR1 as SGHDN and CDR2 as FVKESK. This CDR3 has 13 residues. This CDR3 reads CASSYRHGETQYF. The CDR3, as DNA: TGTGCCAGCAGCTATCGACATGGAGAGACCCAGTACTTC.

V is TRBV13 and J is TRBJ2-7, with D maybe TRBD1 (6 bases). The CDR3 consists of 13 residues. Germline CDR1 PRHDT, CDR2 FYEKMQ (reference sequence). Trimming cost V 2 bases and J 4 bases, with 9 bases left between them. The chain's CDR3 is CASSLRGQYEQYV. The CDR3 DNA reads TGTGCCAGCAGCTTACGGGGACAATACGAGCAGTACGTC.

In the case of this clone: Other DNA sequences in this sample translate to the same CDR3. The rearrangement uses TRBV5-1 and TRBJ2-5, with 8 bases identical to TRBD2. The CDR3 sequence is 14 residues long. Germline-derived CDR1 and CDR2 are SGHRS and YFSETQ. After removal of 4 bases from V and 1 base from J, the junction contained 3 bases not matched to a gene. The CDR3 DNA sequence: TGCGCCAGCAGCCTCGGGACTAGCCAAGAGACCCAGTACTTC. Translation: CASSLGTSQETQYF.

V usage is TRBV20-1 and J usage is TRBJ2-1; 8 nucleotides agree with TRBD2. CDR3 length: 11 residues. Germline V gene lookup returns CDR1 DFQATT and CDR2 SNEGSKA (reference sequence). J gave up 12 bases and V 6 bases, and 7 bases lay outside the gene matches. CDR3 sequence (DNA): TGCAGTGCGGGACTAGGATTTCGGCAGTTCTTC. Translated: CSAGLGFRQFF.

CDR3 nucleotide sequence: TGTGCCAGCAGGGATAGACGGACTAGCGGGAGTGATGAGCAGTTCTTC. This gives the protein CASRDRRTSGSDEQFF. The chain couples TRBV7-9 to TRBJ2-1; the match to TRBD2 covers 13 bases. V shed 6 bases and J 8 bases; nucleotides not matched to a gene: 10. The CDR3 contains 16 residues. Germline V CDR1 and CDR2: SEHNR, FQNEAQ (reference sequence).

The chain couples TRBV7-9 to TRBJ1-1, with 8 bases matching TRBD1. After removal of 1 base from V and 9 bases from J, the junction contained 4 bases not matched to a gene. CDR3 length: 13 residues. Germline CDR1 is SEHNR and CDR2 is FQNEAQ (reference sequence). The CDR3 DNA reads TGTGCCAGCAGCTTAGGAGGACAGGGAAAAGCTTTCTTT. It codes for CASSLGGQGKAFF.

V and J are TRBV2 and TRBJ2-2; D gene unclear. V lost 3 bases and J lost 1, with 9 bases in between. From germline, CDR1 is SNHLY and CDR2 FYNNEI. The CDR3 extends over 15 amino acids. The DNA for the CDR3 is TGTGCCAGCAGTGAGTTAGCAGTGAACACCGGGGAGCTGTTTTTT. Translating gives CASSELAVNTGELFF.